This TCR beta chain was sequenced in a study of cytomegalovirus exposure and HLA in healthy donors (dated by TCRdb to about 2017). Describing the broader study: According to an earlier analysis of 550 to 750 of the donors, some 180 million T cells yielded 117 million unique TCR beta sequences and about 280 Gb of sequence data. An early release that covered roughly 600 HLA-typed donors contained approximately 300 gigabases of sequencing data and 75 million to 100 million unique TCR sequences. Of the 300 to 450 genotyped donors, 81% were placed in the genetic ancestry cluster associated with self-reported Caucasian donors. The study aimed to test whether signatures of past pathogen exposure could be identified by cataloging public T cell receptors. All discovery cohort repertoires had been generated using a single sequencing platform. Because of strong linkage in the cohort, four to six DR-DQ haplotypes were treated as single units for association and clustering. In an earlier analysis of about 590 of the donors, high-throughput TCR beta sequencing was used to judge whether each TCR beta V gene segment behaved as functional or pseudogenic. The T cell repertoires of some 700 subjects were profiled by immunosequencing and related to cytomegalovirus serostatus. The number of typed donors differed by locus: 629-630 for A, B, C, DRB1 and DQB1; 522 for DQA1; some 590 for DPA1; and 400 to 480 for DPB1. To predict cytomegalovirus infection status, the study combined high-throughput TCR immunosequencing, statistical association of individual TCRs with disease status, and machine learning. In the later analysis, no new phenotypic data were used to find candidate immune exposures; instead, reliance was placed on TCR beta sequences and their occurrence across donors. Genome-wide SNP genotypes for about three fifths of the roughly 670 donors were used in a later genetic analysis, which treated that subset as a discovery cohort. A later analysis re-analyzed previously published TCR beta repertoires from about 600 donors and added high-resolution HLA genotyping to study TCR occurrence patterns. Both class I and class II loci were covered by HLA typing, at four-digit resolution. Besides the first cohort of hundreds of subjects, a separate validation cohort made up of 120 different subjects was used. Donor age, sex, ethnicity and CMV serostatus were compiled together with the repertoire data. Among 398 genotyped donors of the cohort, an average of approximately 240,000 unique TCR beta nucleotide sequences was sequenced per donor, of which approximately 19% were non-productive.

The cohort comprised hundreds of healthy bone marrow donors. At the time of sampling, every cohort member was nominally healthy, though immune exposures that went unrecorded were likely present. The donor tested CMV seronegative, placing the donor among the 350 to 400 seronegative members of the cohort. A peripheral blood sample was provided by each donor, and peripheral blood mononuclear cells were used for TCR beta sequencing. The Qiagen DNeasy Blood Extraction Kit was used to extract genomic DNA from the blood cell samples. Concerning this clone itself: Its cognate antigen has yet to be identified. Base qualities were left out, and no much larger clone turns up one base away.

Library preparation employed the immunoSEQ multiplex PCR assay. For the multiplex PCR, a mixture combining 60 forward primers for TCR Vbeta segments and 13 reverse primers for TCR Jbeta segments was used. Amplification of the CDR3 region of rearranged TCR beta genes was performed with a multiplex PCR assay on genomic DNA. On the Illumina HiSeq System, the amplified TCR beta libraries were sequenced as 87-base-pair reads. In the source study's methods: In a later analysis, tens of millions of unique TCR beta chains were counted across the approximately 620 repertoires, and around 10 million of these chains were shared by at least two donors. A nearest-neighbor algorithm error-corrected the raw reads and collapsed the reads into unique sequences, merging closely related sequences to remove PCR and sequencing errors. V, D and J gene segments were assigned by aligning CDR3 sequences to IMGT reference sequences. Each retained sequence needed at least a six-nucleotide match to both a V gene segment and a J gene segment. Rearrangements were classified as productive when the CDR3 lacked stop codons and remained in frame with V and J, and all other rearrangements were classified as non-productive. CDR3 was defined by IMGT convention, running from the second conserved V-encoded cysteine to the conserved J-encoded phenylalanine. The earlier analysis of some 580 of the donors excluded any sequence lacking an unambiguous match to a single V gene segment. In an earlier analysis of several hundred of the donors, a V segment was called functional when productive rearrangements were above 56.7%, and segregating when the standard deviation between donors exceeded 5%. A statistical classification framework was developed to diagnose cytomegalovirus status using the catalog of TCR beta chain sequences. In a later analysis, V and J genes were assigned by comparing TCR nucleotide sequences against IMGT/GENE-DB human TR gene sequences. The TCRdist pipeline was used in a later analysis to assign CDR3 sequences and most-parsimonious VDJ recombination scenarios. In a later analysis, every TCR beta chain was defined by the combination of its CDR3 amino acid sequence and its V-gene family, and reads without a unique V-gene family were dropped. In a later analysis, 450 to 600 highly shared, low-generation-probability nucleotide sequences were removed to address suspected cross-contamination and a sequencing artifact. A later analysis calculated a clonal expansion index for each public chain from normalized within-repertoire ranks of inferred template counts. A later analysis computed generation probabilities with a VDJ recombination model fitted to out-of-frame rearrangements, and checked the results against IGoR. In a later analysis, TCR-TCR, TCR-HLA and TCR-CMV co-occurrence was scored with hypergeometric tests, and a repertoire-size bias correction was applied to TCR pairs. A later analysis estimated false discovery rates by permuting HLA or CMV assignments 20 times. In a later analysis, co-occurring TCRs were grouped using DBSCAN, with TCRdist sequence similarity added in when clustering inside HLA-allele-positive subsets. Repertoires with fewer than 30,000 or more than 120,000 public chains were left out of co-occurrence clustering, as were five repertoires with anomalous nucleotide sharing. Held by TCRdb, this immuneACCESS table contains in-frame sequences only and omits some clones. Under half of the omission traces to an unresolved V gene where checked; the cause of the rest is unknown. The V and J calls and clone size are taken from that table; D and trimming were inferred from the DNA. A total of about 200,000 clones appear in this sample, around 80% of them only once. The top ten hold over 3.5% of the sample.

Trimming takes 1 base from V and 1 base from J, and the germline ends sit 18 bases apart. Based on the germline V gene, the CDR1 and CDR2 sequences are SGHDN and FVKESK. Including cysteine and phenylalanine, the CDR3 has 18 amino acids. Just CDR3 DNA is preserved here, 54 bases in frame from base 1. The research as a whole found: A later analysis associated about 18,000 TCR beta sequences with specific HLA alleles at a false discovery rate of 0.05. CMV serostatus was the only immune exposure information available for the cohort. Because the 87-base-pair reads could not distinguish some IMGT-functional V segments, including TRBV6-2 and TRBV6-3, those segments were excluded. Compared with equally common non-associated chains, HLA-associated TCR beta chains in a later analysis were more clonally expanded and had lower generation probabilities. In a later genetic analysis, a missense DCLRE1C variant was associated with V-gene and J-gene trimming of TCR beta chains, and the association was replicated in an independent cohort. The presence/absence analyses assumed that sequencing depth was roughly uniform across donors, and that assumption may not be true. In a later analysis, most CMV-associated TCR beta chains were found to appear HLA-restricted, with HLA associations seemingly driven largely by CMV exposure. Most TCR sequences were seen in very few donors, while some public TCRs were found in many individuals. Correlated functional status among segregating V segments might be attributable to linkage disequilibrium, but an unknown experimental factor could not be ruled out. The earlier analysis of approximately 590 of the donors excluded seventeen rarely observed V segments, including chromosome 9 orphons, because counts were too low. A later analysis reported that several top co-occurrence clusters appeared linked to parvovirus B19, influenza, CMV and Epstein-Barr virus. The cohort was sequenced for TCR beta chains only, and without alpha or paired-chain data the features that could be detected were limited. In an earlier analysis of fewer than 700 of the donors, most TCR beta V segments appeared in productive rearrangements about 87% or about 30% of the time, broadly matching IMGT annotations. In a later genetic analysis, fewer N-insertions in productive TCRs were reported among donors in an Asian-associated ancestry cluster than the approximately 710-donor mean. The sequencing pipeline was judged likely to have produced a cluster of highly shared sequence variants as a technical artifact. A further reported finding was that TCR beta sequences accurately predicted the HLA-A and HLA-B alleles for most subjects in the first cohort. A total of fewer than 200 TCR beta chains were listed by the study as associated with cytomegalovirus. Strong co-occurrence of HLA alleles, especially DR and DQ, made assigning TCR associations to individual alleles difficult. In a later analysis, the rate of TCR association differed among HLA loci, with DRB1 alleles having the most associated TCRs and HLA-C alleles having the fewest. The classifier was reported to diagnose cytomegalovirus status with high specificity and sensitivity in both the original and validation cohorts. HLA typing was unavailable for some donors at each locus, so association tests used only the typed subset. In vitro tests confirmed that a few of the cytomegalovirus-associated TCR beta chains recognize cytomegalovirus antigens. It was suggested by the authors that the approach could potentially be generalized to other disease states and immunological phenotypes.

The source material was PBMCs. Recombination connected TRBV14 to TRBJ2-3; confidence is insufficient to name the D gene. The sequence came from a male donor in good health and CMV-seronegative. The sequenced DNA is TGTGCCAGCAGCCAAGTTTGGGTAGGAGCAATGCGCACAGATACGCAGTATTTT. Its amino acids are CASSQVWVGAMRTDTQYF.